This T cell receptor (beta chain) was sequenced during a study of blood T cell repertoires in COVID-19. For the study at large: Samples came from the United States, Italy and Spain, spanning acute and convalescent COVID-19. Sources were T cells, B-cell-depleted T cells, or PBMCs; the material itself was cDNA or gDNA.

Between the trimmed V and J ends, which lost 1 base and 3 bases, there was a span of 15 bases. The germline CDR1 and CDR2 sequences are SGHTA and FQGNSA. The CDR3 extends over 17 amino acids. Original processing methods: Reference gene primers were amplified, and this amplification served to estimate nucleated cell counts. The assay was immunoSEQ multiplex PCR, and TCRdb's table has in-frame clones only and misses some. V and J calls and clone size are those listed in that table; D and trimming were worked out from the DNA. The sample yields a few hundred thousand clones, roughly four fifths seen once.

The TCR comes from a man aged 25 to 40 who had recovered from COVID-19. Source material: peripheral blood. The chain is built from TRBV7-2 and TRBJ1-4, with D unclear. As DNA, the CDR3 is TGTGCCAGCAGCTTAGTGGCAGGAGGCCCTCCTAATGAAAAACTGTTTTTT. It is translated as CASSLVAGGPPNEKLFF. The full variable domain, in which reference TRBV7-2 and TRBJ1-4 provide the parts outside the CDR3, is GAGVSQSPSNKVTEKGKDVELRCDPISGHTALYWYRQSLGQGLEFLIYFQGNSAPDKSGLPSDRFSAERTGGSVSTLTIQRTQQEDSAVYLCASSLVAGGPPNEKLFFGSGTQLSVL.